Below are 26 T cell receptor beta chains sequenced from a single sample in a study of cytomegalovirus exposure and HLA in healthy donors (dated 2017 in TCRdb). Library preparation was by the immunoSEQ multiplex PCR assay. The multiplex PCR relied on a mix of 60 forward primers for TCR Vbeta segments and 13 reverse primers for TCR Jbeta segments. TCRdb took this table from immuneACCESS and kept in-frame rearrangements with V and J called. Such tables lack part of the clones; where checked against another copy, unresolved V genes explain under half of the gap, and the rest is unexplained. For this sample the table gives fewer than 120,000 clones, of which around 85% were detected only once. The ten top clones hold roughly 6.2% of the sample. The sample was PBMCs. Receptors originate from a man under 40 in good health and CMV-seropositive.

As regards this clone: Different DNA sequences within this sample yield the same CDR3. The V call is TRBV6-5, the J call TRBJ2-5; maybe TRBD2 (5 bases). CDR1 MNHEY and CDR2 SVGAGI come from the germline V gene. This CDR3 has 14 amino acids. V lost 0 bases and J lost 3, with 8 bases in between. CDR3 sequence: CASSYSAGEETQYF. DNA of the CDR3: TGTGCCAGCAGTTACTCGGCCGGGGAAGAGACCCAGTACTTC.

The CDR3 reads CASSLALTSGGDTDTQYF. DNA for the CDR3: TGTGCCAGCAGCTTAGCGCTAACTAGCGGGGGGGACACAGATACGCAGTATTTT. The genes are TRBV7-9 and TRBJ2-3; 13 positions match TRBD2. The CDR3 covers 18 residues. J gave up 2 bases and V 0 bases, and 5 bases lay outside the gene matches. In germline, CDR1 is SEHNR, CDR2 FQNEAQ (reference sequence).

There are a few counts of this clone. This sequence joins TRBV4-3 and TRBJ2-6, with D tentatively TRBD1 (5 bases). In germline, CDR1 is LGHNA, CDR2 YSLEER. The CDR3 contains 20 residues. Trimming took 0 bases from V and 0 from J, leaving 18 bases between them. The CDR3 reads CASSQEEVGRASSGANVLTF. The CDR3 DNA reads as TGCGCCAGCAGCCAAGAAGAGGTGGGCAGGGCGAGCTCTGGGGCCAACGTCCTGACTTTC.

V and J are TRBV2 and TRBJ2-7, with D possibly being TRBD1 (6 bases). The CDR3 consists of 14 residues. The V end was cut by 4 bases, the J end by 3 bases, with 13 bases between. The germline CDR1 and CDR2 sequences are SNHLY and FYNNEI. CDR3 amino acids: CASSGPGVNYEQYF. The CDR3 nucleotides read TGTGCCAGCAGTGGGCCAGGGGTCAACTACGAGCAGTACTTC.

V is TRBV30 and J is TRBJ2-3; D is ambiguous. Trimming took off 0 bases at V and 0 bases at J, with 10 bases between the two ends. CDR3 length: 15 amino acids. Germline CDR1 and CDR2: GTSNPN and SVGIG (reference sequence). In nucleotides, the CDR3 is TGTGCCTGGAGTGTAACCCCGGTTAGCACAGATACGCAGTATTTT. Its protein product is CAWSVTPVSTDTQYF.

The rearrangement links TRBV5-1 to TRBJ1-2; tentatively, D is TRBD1 (6 bases). Trimming stripped 4 bases from V and 1 base from J, with 8 bases between. CDR1 and CDR2 (germline): SGHRS, YFSETQ. The CDR3 extends over 13 amino acids. CDR3 nucleotide sequence: TGCGCCAGCAGCGTACAGGGTAACTATGGCTACACCTTC. It translates to CASSVQGNYGYTF.

The V call is TRBV5-1, the J call TRBJ2-6; a weak D match, TRBD1 (6 bases). Trimming removed 5 bases at V and 0 bases at J, with 18 bases between. The CDR3 extends over 18 amino acids. Germline loops: CDR1 SGHRS, CDR2 YFSETQ. The CDR3 reads CASRPRTVPLSGANVLTF. The CDR3 DNA sequence: TGCGCCAGCAGACCCCGGACAGTACCTCTCTCTGGGGCCAACGTCCTGACTTTC.

The count of this clone is one. The J gene is TRBJ2-2, the V gene TRBV5-1; TRBD2 matches 11 bases. Germline V lookup: CDR1 SGHRS, CDR2 YFSETQ. The CDR3 runs to 16 residues. The V and J ends lost 1 base and 5 bases, in that order; junction bases with no gene match: 4. CDR3 protein: CASSLRSSGGTGELFF. CDR3 sequence (DNA): TGCGCCAGCAGCTTGAGGTCTAGCGGGGGGACCGGGGAGCTGTTTTTT.

The V and J genes are TRBV19 and TRBJ2-5, with 13 nucleotides matching TRBD2. The CDR3 loop spans 16 amino acids. Germline loops: CDR1 LNHDA, CDR2 SQIVND (reference sequence). V was clipped by 4 bases and J by 5 bases; unmatched bases: 7. CDR3 DNA: TGTGCCAGTAGTAGTCCGGGACTAGCGGGGCGGGAGACCCAGTACTTC. Translation: CASSSPGLAGRETQYF.

The gene calls are TRBV7-9 and TRBJ2-7, with D maybe TRBD2 (5 bases). Trimming removed 8 bases from V and 4 bases from J, with 18 bases in between. Germline V CDR1 and CDR2: SEHNR, FQNEAQ (reference sequence). The CDR3 loop spans 14 amino acids. The CDR3 spells CASGGGQWGYEQYF. The CDR3 nucleotides are TGTGCCAGCGGAGGAGGTCAATGGGGATACGAGCAGTACTTC.

The V gene is TRBV7-9, the J gene TRBJ1-3; D might be TRBD1 (5 bases). The CDR3 sequence is 14 residues long. Germline CDR1 is SEHNR and CDR2 is FQNEAQ (reference sequence). The V end lost 6 bases, the J end lost 0 bases, and 9 bases lay between the germline ends. The CDR3 DNA reads TGTGCCAGCAGAGTTGGGGCCTCTGGAAACACCATATATTTT. It translates to CASRVGASGNTIYF.

This clone was recorded a few times. The V call is TRBV6-1, the J call TRBJ1-1; 10 nucleotides agree with TRBD1. J was trimmed by 5 bases and V by 7 bases; bases with no gene match: 4. Germline values: CDR1 MNHNS, CDR2 SASEGT. The CDR3 totals 13 residues. CDR3 nucleotide sequence: TGTGCCAGCACCAGGACAGGGGGAACTGAAGCTTTCTTT. This gives the protein CASTRTGGTEAFF.

This chain joins TRBV19 and TRBJ2-5, with D perhaps TRBD1 (6 bases). V gave up 6 bases and J gave up 5 bases, with 16 bases separating them. The CDR3 contains 14 residues. CDR1 and CDR2 from the germline V gene are LNHDA and SQIVND (reference sequence). CDR3 protein: CASRKTGPAETQYF. DNA for the CDR3: TGTGCCAGTAGGAAAACAGGGCCGGCGGAGACCCAGTACTTC.

This rearrangement joins TRBV28 to TRBJ2-7; no firm D call. The germline CDR1 and CDR2 sequences are MDHEN and SYDVKM. The CDR3 extends over 15 amino acids. The V end was cut by 7 bases, the J end by 7 bases, with 23 bases between. The CDR3 spells CASNQVGSSGWEQYF. The CDR3 nucleotides are TGTGCCAGCAACCAGGTCGGCAGTAGTGGCTGGGAGCAGTACTTC.

This chain uses TRBV29-1 with TRBJ1-2, with D possibly being TRBD1 (6 bases). This CDR3 has 13 amino acids. The germline V and J ends were trimmed by 0 bases and 7 bases, with 12 bases remaining between them. Germline values: CDR1 SQVTM, CDR2 ANQGSEA. In DNA form, the CDR3 reads TGCAGCGTTGAAGATCTGGACAGAGGTGGCTACACCTTC. Translated, it gives CSVEDLDRGGYTF.

DNA for the CDR3: TGCGCCAGCAGCTTGTCGTTCGGGGGAAACACCGGGGAGCTGTTTTTT. It yields the protein CASSLSFGGNTGELFF. This chain uses TRBV5-1 with TRBJ2-2; perhaps TRBD2 as D (6 bases). In germline, CDR1 is SGHRS, CDR2 YFSETQ. V was shortened by 1 base and J by 2 bases, with 12 bases between the two germline ends. The CDR3 sequence is 16 residues long.

Only a few counts were recorded for this clone. One end of the junction is discordant with germline, which a read error may explain. V gene TRBV2 combines with J gene TRBJ1-3; no clear D. There are 14 residues in the CDR3. CDR1 SNHLY and CDR2 FYNNEI come from the germline V gene. CDR3 region: CVSTEADSGNTIYF. The CDR3 DNA sequence: TGTGTCAGCACTGAGGCGGACTCTGGAAACACCATATATTTT.

This clone was counted a single time. The same CDR3 arises from other DNA sequences in this sample as well. This chain joins TRBV15 and TRBJ1-6, with TRBD1 matching over 8 bases. V lost 1 base and J lost 9; bases outside the gene matches: 5. Germline values: CDR1 LNHNV, CDR2 YYDKDF (reference sequence). This CDR3 region has 15 residues. The CDR3 region has the DNA TGTGCCACCAGCAGAGGGCGGACAGGGAGTTCACCCCTCCACTTT. Translating it yields CATSRGRTGSSPLHF.

This clone was seen once. The genes are TRBV6-5 and TRBJ2-7, with 10 bases aligning to TRBD2. The V gene end was trimmed by 2 bases and the J gene end by 3 bases; junction bases not matched to a gene: 7. The CDR3 loop spans 16 amino acids. Germline CDR1 is MNHEY and CDR2 is SVGAGI. The CDR3 sequence is CASSYGGTSGNYEQYF. Here the CDR3 DNA reads TGTGCCAGCAGTTACGGGGGTACTAGCGGGAACTACGAGCAGTACTTC.

This sequence joins TRBV6-1 and TRBJ1-1; D is unresolved. This CDR3 region has 13 residues. Germline V gives CDR1 MNHNS, CDR2 SASEGT. V lost 7 bases and J lost 7, with 16 bases in between. CDR3 nucleotide sequence: TGTGCCAGCACCCCGGACGGGATGAGTGAAGCTTTCTTT. It encodes CASTPDGMSEAFF.

The chain recombines TRBV5-6 with TRBJ1-6; 7 bases are shared with TRBD1. Germline values: CDR1 SGHDT, CDR2 YYEEEE. CDR3 size: 15 residues. The V gene end was trimmed by 4 bases and the J gene end by 7 bases; junction bases not matched to a gene: 8. CDR3 DNA: TGTGCCAGCAGCCCGCAGGACAGGCACAATTCACCCCTCCACTTT. This encodes CASSPQDRHNSPLHF.

This clone came up once. The J gene is TRBJ2-5, the V gene TRBV4-2; 8 nucleotides line up with TRBD1. The J call is in doubt because the DNA end fits TRBJ2-7 better. The CDR3 consists of 15 residues. Germline V gene sequence: CDR1 LGHNA, CDR2 YNFKEQ. CDR3 DNA: TGTGCCAGCAGCCATCAGGACAGGGAAGGGTACGAGCAGTACTTC. Translating it yields CASSHQDREGYEQYF.

Ten or more counts support this clone. The V and J genes are TRBV30 and TRBJ1-4, with a possible D match to TRBD1 (5 bases). Trimming pared 4 bases from V and 8 bases from J, leaving 14 bases between. The CDR3 consists of 13 residues. Germline V CDR1 and CDR2: GTSNPN, SVGIG (reference sequence). CDR3 DNA sequence: TGTGCCTGGACGCAACCTTGGGGCGAAAAACTGTTTTTT. This sequence encodes CAWTQPWGEKLFF. Using reference TRBV30 and TRBJ1-4 for the parts outside the CDR3, the full variable domain is SQTIHQWPATLVQPVGSPLSLECTVEGTSNPNLYWYRQAAGRGLQLLFYSVGIGQISSEVPQNLSASRPQDRQFILSSKKLLLSDSGFYLCAWTQPWGEKLFFGSGTQLSVL.

This chain links TRBV10-3 with TRBJ1-2; 7 nucleotides agree with TRBD1. From germline, CDR1 is ENHRY and CDR2 SYGVKD. This CDR3 has 13 residues. V was clipped by 4 bases and J by 3 bases; unmatched bases: 2. The CDR3 nucleotides are TGTGCCATCAGTGGACAGGGAGACTATGGCTACACCTTC. Residues: CAISGQGDYGYTF.

This clone has only one observation. V is TRBV30 and J is TRBJ2-5; 12 positions match TRBD2. Trimming cost V 2 bases and J 9 bases; bases outside gene matches: 10. The CDR3 extends over 15 amino acids. Germline V gene sequence: CDR1 GTSNPN, CDR2 SVGIG (reference sequence). The CDR3 bases are TGTGCCTGGAGTATACTAGCGGGGGGCTGGAAGTCCCAGTACTTC. Translated, it gives CAWSILAGGWKSQYF.

As concerns this clone: A read error may account for a junction end that differs from germline. The chain links TRBV7-7 to TRBJ1-5, with a possible D match to TRBD1 (5 bases). The CDR3 has 14 amino acids. Germline V CDR1 and CDR2: SSHAT, FNYEAQ (reference sequence). CDR3: CASSRRASIEPQHF. Here the CDR3 DNA reads TGTGCTAGCAGCCGCAGGGCCTCCATCGAGCCCCAGCATTTT.